Included here is one T cell receptor (beta chain) sequence, with context. Its antigen is unknown. Base quality data are lacking; no much larger clone is found one base away. At the DNA level, this CDR3 is encoded by other sequences in the same sample as well. For the CD8 naive samples, CD45RO-negative cells were positively selected for CCR7, yielding a CD45RA+CCR7+ population from which TemRA cells were excluded. Healthy HIV-negative adults with no recently reported acute infections or vaccinations were included as donors. Only Caucasian adults living in Nashville, Tennessee, USA were represented among the donors. Blood was obtained by leukapheresis, after which PBMCs were separated by Ficoll-Histopaque density gradient centrifugation and cryopreserved in liquid nitrogen vapor phase. Purity and quantity of every magnetically sorted T cell population were checked by analytical flow cytometry. Genomic DNA was isolated from every sorted fraction and measured by UV absorbance on a Nanodrop 2000c.

This specimen belongs to a study of shared clonotypes between healthy human individuals (dated by TCRdb to the early 2020s). About the full investigation: Three men and two women, aged 18 to 49 years, made up the cohort. For each donor, three plates each were used for CD4 naive and CD4 memory, two plates were used for CD8 naive, and one plate was used for CD8 memory. To estimate repertoire size and how much clonotypes are shared between individuals, the study performed deep sequencing of blood TCR repertoires from a handful of healthy adults. Each donor's leukapheresis produced roughly between about 0.9 and 9.5 billion PBMCs. Libraries were prepared and TCR repertoires were sequenced by different laboratories using diverse techniques, in order to increase sequencing depth and limit assay-specific biases. What the research found in general, with its limitations: Sharing across several donors was observed for about 4.8% of naive CD4, less than 4% of naive CD8, about 2.3% of memory CD4, and around 0.4% of memory CD8 clonotypes. Incomplete sequencing was indicated by rarefaction of sorted-subset datasets, despite the large sequencing depth. Compared with non-shared clonotypes, clonotypes shared by all four sorted-subset donors had higher generation probabilities. Only blood was sampled, and tissue TCR repertoires likely differ from those in blood. The genetic and exposure-history diversity represented was limited by the small number of donors. Pairwise subsampling led to the expectation that sequencing depth would affect the degree of clonotype sharing among donors. Estimated clonotype richness was generally larger for naive than for memory subsets.

From the germline V gene, CDR1 is SGHRS and CDR2 is YFSETQ. The junction carries 11 bases between V and J, which are trimmed by 0 bases and 5 bases respectively. The CDR3 starts with the cysteine, ends with the phenylalanine, and has 14 residues. The sequence is cut down to CDR3 DNA, 42 bases in frame from base 1. Using the deep immunoSEQ assay, TCR CDR3 regions were amplified from genomic DNA by multiplex PCR. Genomic DNA extracted from each cell subset was distributed evenly over all wells of several immunoSEQ 96-well plates, and each plate served as one replicate. Each replicate PCR for sorted subsets received roughly 200 ng genomic DNA, equal to roughly 30,000 T cell genomes. The purified libraries were quantified using a Qubit 3.0 fluorometer, sized with a Bioanalyzer 2100, and then quantified again using the KAPA Library Quantification kit. A separate single-read 150-cycle Illumina NextSeq 550 flow cell was used to sequence each immunoSEQ 96-well plate. The published analysis was carried out like this. Because the immunoSEQ output held only junctional sequences and lacked quality scores, the filtering could not match the filtering applied to full-length reads. To assign V/J genes and CDR3, sequences were annotated against IMGT germline references using PyIR, a Python wrapper for IgBLAST v1.9. Any read was removed if the V/J assignment was weak (E-value above 1e-6), the CDR3 was missing, or the read contained stop codons, out-of-frame junctions, or ambiguous translated residues. V3J clonotypes were defined by identical inferred V gene, J gene, and CDR3 amino acid sequence. The percentage overlap between two repertoires was calculated by dividing the number of shared unique clonotypes by the size of the smaller repertoire. Richness of each repertoire was evaluated using RTK rarefaction, the Chao1 estimator, and Recon v2.1 estimates of unobserved clonotypes. For all TCRbeta clonotypes obtained by the gDNA method from a few donors, generation probabilities were computed with OLGA. Sourced from immuneACCESS, this table was stored by TCRdb with only in-frame sequences that have V and J called. A share of the clones is absent; for the studies checked, an unresolved V gene accounts for under half, and the remainder has no known explanation. From that table come the V and J calls and clone size; the DNA was used to work out D and trimming. This sample has over 2,000,000 clones in its table, and 93% of those were observed once. Together, the top ten hold more than 1.5% of the sample.

Sequencing was carried out using naive CD8+ T cells from PBMCs. Taken with the paper, the label for cell subset or site translates to: CD45RA+CCR7+. The chain is assembled from TRBV5-1 and TRBJ1-1, and possibly TRBD1, on 6 matching bases. The receptor's source is a man between 18 and 35 years old in good health. Some clones in this sample may be carry-over from other donors' samples. In nucleotides, the sequence is TGCGCCAGCAGCTTGGTAGGGGGAGGAACTGAAGCTTTCTTT. Its amino acids are CASSLVGGGTEAFF.